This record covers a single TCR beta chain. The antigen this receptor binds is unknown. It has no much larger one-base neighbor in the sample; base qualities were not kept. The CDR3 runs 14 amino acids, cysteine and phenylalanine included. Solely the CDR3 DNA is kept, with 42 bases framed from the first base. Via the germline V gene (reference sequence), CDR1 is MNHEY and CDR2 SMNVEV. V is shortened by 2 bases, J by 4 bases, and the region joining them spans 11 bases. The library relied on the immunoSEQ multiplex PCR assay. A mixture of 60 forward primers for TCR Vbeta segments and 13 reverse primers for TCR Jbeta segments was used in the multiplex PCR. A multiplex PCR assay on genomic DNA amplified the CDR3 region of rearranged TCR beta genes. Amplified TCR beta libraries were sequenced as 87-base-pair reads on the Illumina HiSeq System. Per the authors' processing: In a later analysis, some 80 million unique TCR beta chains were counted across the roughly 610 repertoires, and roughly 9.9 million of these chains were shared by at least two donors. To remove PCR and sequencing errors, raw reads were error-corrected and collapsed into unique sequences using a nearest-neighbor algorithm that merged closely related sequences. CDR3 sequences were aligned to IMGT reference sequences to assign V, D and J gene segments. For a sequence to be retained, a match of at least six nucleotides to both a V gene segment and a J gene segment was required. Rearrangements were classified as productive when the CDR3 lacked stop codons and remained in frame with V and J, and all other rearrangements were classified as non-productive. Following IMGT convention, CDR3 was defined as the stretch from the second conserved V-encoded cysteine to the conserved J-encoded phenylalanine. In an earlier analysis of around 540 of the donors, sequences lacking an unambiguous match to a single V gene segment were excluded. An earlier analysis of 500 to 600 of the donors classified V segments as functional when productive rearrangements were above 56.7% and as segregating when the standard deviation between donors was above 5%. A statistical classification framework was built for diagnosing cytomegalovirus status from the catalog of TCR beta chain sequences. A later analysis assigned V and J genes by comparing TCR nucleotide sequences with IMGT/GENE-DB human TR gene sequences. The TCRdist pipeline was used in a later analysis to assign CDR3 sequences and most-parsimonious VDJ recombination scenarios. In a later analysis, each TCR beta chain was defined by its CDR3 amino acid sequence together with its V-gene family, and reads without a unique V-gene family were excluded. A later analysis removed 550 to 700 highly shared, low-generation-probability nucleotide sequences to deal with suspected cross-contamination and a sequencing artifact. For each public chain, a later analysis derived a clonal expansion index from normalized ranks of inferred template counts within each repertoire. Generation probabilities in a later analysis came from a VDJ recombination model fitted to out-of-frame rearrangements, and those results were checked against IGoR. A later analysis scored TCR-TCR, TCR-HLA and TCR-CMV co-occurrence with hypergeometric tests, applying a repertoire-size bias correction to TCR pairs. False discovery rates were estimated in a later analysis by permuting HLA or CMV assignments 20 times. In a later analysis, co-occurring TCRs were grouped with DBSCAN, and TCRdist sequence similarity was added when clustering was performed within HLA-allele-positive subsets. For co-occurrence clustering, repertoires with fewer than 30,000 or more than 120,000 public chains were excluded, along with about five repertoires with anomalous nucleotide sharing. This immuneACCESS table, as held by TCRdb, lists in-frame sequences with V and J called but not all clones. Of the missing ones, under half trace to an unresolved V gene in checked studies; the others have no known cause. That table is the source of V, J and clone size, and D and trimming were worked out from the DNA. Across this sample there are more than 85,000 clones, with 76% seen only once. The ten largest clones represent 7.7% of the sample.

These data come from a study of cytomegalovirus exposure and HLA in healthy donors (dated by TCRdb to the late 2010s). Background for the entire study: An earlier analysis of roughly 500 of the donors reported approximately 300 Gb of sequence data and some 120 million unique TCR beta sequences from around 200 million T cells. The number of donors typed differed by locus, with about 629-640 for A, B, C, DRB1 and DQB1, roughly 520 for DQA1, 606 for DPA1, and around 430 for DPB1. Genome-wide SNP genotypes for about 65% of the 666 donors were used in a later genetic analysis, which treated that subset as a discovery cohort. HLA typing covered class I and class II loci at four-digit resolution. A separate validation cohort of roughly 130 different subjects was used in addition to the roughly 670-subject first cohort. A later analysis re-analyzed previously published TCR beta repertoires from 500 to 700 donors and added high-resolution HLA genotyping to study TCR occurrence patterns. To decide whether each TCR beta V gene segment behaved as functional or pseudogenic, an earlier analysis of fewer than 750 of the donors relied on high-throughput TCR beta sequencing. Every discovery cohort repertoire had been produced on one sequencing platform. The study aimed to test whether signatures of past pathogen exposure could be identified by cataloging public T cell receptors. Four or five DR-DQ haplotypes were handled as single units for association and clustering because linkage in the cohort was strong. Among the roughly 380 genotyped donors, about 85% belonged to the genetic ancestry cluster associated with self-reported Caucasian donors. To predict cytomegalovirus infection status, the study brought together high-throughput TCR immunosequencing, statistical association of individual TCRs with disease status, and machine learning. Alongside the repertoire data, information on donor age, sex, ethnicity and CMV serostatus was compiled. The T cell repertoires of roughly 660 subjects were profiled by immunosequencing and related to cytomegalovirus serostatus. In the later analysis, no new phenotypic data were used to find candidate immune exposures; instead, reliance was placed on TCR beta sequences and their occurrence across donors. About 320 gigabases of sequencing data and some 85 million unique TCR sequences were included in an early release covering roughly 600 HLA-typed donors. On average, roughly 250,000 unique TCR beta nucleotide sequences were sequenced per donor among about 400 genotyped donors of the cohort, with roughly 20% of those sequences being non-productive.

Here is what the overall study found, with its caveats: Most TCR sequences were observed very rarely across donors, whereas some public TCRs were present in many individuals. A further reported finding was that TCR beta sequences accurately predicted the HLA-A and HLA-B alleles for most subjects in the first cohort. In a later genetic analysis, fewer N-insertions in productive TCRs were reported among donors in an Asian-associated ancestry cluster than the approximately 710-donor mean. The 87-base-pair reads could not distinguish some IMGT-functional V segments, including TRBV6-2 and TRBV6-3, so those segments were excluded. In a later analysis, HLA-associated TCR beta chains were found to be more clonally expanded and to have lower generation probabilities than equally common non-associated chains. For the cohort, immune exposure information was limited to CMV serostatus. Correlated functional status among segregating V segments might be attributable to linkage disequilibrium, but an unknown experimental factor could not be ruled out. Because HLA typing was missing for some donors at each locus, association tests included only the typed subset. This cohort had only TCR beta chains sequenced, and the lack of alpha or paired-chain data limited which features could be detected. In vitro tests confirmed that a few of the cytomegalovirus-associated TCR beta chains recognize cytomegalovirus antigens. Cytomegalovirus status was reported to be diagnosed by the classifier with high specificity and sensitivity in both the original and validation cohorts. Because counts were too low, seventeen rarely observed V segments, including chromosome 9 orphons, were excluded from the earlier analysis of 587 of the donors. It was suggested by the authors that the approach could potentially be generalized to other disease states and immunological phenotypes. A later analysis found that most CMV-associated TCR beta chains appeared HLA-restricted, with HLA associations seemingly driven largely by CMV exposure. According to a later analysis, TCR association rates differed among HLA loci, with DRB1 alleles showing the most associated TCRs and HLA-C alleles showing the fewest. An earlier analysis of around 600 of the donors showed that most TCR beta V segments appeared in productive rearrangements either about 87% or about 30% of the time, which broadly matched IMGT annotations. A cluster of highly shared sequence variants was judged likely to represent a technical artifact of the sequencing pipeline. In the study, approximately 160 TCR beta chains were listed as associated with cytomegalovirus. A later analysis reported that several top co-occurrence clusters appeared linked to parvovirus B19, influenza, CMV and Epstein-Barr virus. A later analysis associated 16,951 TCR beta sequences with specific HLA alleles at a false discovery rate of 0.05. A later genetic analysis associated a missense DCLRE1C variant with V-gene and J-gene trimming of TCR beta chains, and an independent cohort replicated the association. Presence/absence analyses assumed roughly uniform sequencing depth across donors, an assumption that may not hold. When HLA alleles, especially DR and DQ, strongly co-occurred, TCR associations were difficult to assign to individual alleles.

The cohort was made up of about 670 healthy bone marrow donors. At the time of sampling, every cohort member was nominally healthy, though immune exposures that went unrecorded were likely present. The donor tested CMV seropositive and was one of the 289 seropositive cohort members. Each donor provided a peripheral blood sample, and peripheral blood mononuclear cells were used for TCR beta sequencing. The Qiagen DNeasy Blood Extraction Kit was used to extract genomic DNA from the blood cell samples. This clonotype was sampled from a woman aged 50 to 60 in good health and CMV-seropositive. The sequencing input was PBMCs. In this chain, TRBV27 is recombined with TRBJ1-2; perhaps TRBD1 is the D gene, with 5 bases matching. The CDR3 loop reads CASSLARGPYGYTF. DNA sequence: TGTGCCAGCAGTTTAGCGCGGGGCCCCTATGGCTACACCTTC.